The next 3 T cell receptor beta chains were all read from a single sample in a study of beta chain features in type 1 diabetes. What these receptors recognize is not known. Expressed TCRB transcripts were sequenced after all isolated RNA was converted to cDNA. Sequencing was performed with immunoSEQ multiplex PCR; in TCRdb, only in-frame clones are kept and a portion is missing. The table records 150,000 or so clones, roughly 60% of them present only once. The study, taken as a whole, reports: TCRB CDR3 length was moderately but significantly reduced in all four CD4+ subsets of Type 1 diabetes patients.

Sequencing was carried out using naive CD4+ T cells from blood. The receptors were gathered from a young man with type 1 diabetes.

The V and J genes are TRBV5-1 and TRBJ2-7; 7 positions match TRBD1. Germline V gene data show CDR1 as SGHRS and CDR2 as YFSETQ. The CDR3 consists of 14 residues. The V and J ends lost 4 bases and 2 bases, in that order; junction bases with no gene match: 6. CDR3 nucleotide sequence: TGCGCCAGCAGCACTCGACAGGGTGCCTACGAGCAGTACTTC. The encoded protein is CASSTRQGAYEQYF.

The sample holds a few counts of this clone. The chain links TRBV6-6 to TRBJ2-2; D not certain. Trimming left V 5 bases short and J 6 bases short, with 13 bases between. CDR1 MNHNY and CDR2 SVGAGI come from the germline V gene (reference sequence). The CDR3 contains 14 residues. CDR3: CASSTVRPSGELFF. In DNA, the CDR3 is TGTGCCAGCAGTACCGTCCGACCCTCCGGGGAGCTGTTTTTT.

The chain is built from TRBV2 and TRBJ2-1; D call uncertain. V lost 7 bases, J lost 0 bases, and 13 bases lay in between. The CDR3 extends over 15 amino acids. CDR1 is SNHLY, CDR2 FYNNEI, per germline. CDR3 residues: CASKEQNLSYNEQFF. CDR3 in DNA: TGTGCCAGCAAGGAACAAAACCTCTCCTACAATGAGCAGTTCTTC. The whole variable domain, filled in from reference TRBV2 and TRBJ2-1, reads EPEVTQTPSHQVTQMGQEVILRCVPISNHLYFYWYRQILGQKVEFLVSFYNNEISEKSEIFDDQFSVERPDGSNFTLKIRSTKLEDSAMYFCASKEQNLSYNEQFFGPGTRLTVL.